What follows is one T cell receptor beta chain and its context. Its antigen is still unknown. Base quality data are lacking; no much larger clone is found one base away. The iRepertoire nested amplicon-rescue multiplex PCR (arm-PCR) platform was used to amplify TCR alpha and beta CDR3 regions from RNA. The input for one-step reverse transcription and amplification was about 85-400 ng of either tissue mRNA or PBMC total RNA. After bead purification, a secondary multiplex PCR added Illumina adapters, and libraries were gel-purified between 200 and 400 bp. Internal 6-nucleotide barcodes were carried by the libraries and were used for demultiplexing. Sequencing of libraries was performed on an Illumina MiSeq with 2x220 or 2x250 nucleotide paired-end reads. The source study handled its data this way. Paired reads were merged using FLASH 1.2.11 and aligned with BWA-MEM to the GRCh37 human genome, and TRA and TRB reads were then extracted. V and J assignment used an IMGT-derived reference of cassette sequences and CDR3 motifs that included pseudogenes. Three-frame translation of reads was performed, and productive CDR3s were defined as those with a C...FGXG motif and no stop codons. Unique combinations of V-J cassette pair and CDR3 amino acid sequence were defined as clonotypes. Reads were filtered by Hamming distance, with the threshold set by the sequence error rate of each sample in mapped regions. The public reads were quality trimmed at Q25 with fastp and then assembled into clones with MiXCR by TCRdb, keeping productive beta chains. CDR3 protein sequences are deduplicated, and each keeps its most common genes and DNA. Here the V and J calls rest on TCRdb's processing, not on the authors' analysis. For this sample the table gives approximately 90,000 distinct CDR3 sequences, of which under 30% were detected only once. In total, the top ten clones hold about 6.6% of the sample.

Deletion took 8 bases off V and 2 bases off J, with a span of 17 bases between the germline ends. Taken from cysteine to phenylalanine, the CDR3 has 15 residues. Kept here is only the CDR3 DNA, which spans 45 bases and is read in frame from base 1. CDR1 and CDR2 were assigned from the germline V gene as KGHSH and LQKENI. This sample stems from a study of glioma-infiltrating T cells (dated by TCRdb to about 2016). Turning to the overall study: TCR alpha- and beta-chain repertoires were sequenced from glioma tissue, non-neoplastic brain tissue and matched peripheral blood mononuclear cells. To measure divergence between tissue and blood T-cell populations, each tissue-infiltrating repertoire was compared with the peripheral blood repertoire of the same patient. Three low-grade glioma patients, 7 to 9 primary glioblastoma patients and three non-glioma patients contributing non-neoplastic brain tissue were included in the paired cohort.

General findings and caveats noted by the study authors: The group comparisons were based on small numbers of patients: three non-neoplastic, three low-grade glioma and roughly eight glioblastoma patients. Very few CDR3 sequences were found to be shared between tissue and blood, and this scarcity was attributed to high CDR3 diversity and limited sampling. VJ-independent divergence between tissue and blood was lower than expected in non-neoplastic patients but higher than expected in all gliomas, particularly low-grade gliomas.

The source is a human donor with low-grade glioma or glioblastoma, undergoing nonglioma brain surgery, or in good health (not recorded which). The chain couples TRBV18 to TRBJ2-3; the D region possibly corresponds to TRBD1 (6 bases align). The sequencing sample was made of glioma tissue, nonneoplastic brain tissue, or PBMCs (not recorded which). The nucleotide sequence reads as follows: TGTGCCAGCCCACGCGACAGGAGAGACACAGATACGCAGTATTTT. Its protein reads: CASPRDRRDTDTQYF.